This entry lists 15 T cell receptor beta chains sequenced from one sample in a study of tumor-infiltrating lymphocytes in primary liver carcinoma. For each extraction, RNA and DNA were obtained together from 20-30 mg of unsorted bulk tissue. Using a constant-region primer together with ProtoScript II reverse transcriptase, TCR beta cDNA was made from about 490 ng of total RNA. For TCR beta, libraries were produced by three nested multiplex PCR rounds using slightly modified ARM-PCR. A C-beta reverse primer and TRBV1-TRBV30 forward primers served in each of the first two PCR rounds, at around 10 cycles apiece. TCRdb redid the calling of the multiplex PCR reads with MiXCR, one entry per CDR3 protein. The sample includes around 47,000 distinct CDR3 sequences, around 70% seen only once; the top ten take about 19%. Sequencing was carried out using liver tumor tissue from sampling region 2. Subset meaning: tumor region T2, inferior pole. These receptor sequences come from a man between 40 and 49 years old with primary liver carcinoma and hepatitis B virus infection.

A word on this clonotype: The final CDR3 position lacks the conserved phenylalanine or tryptophan, pointing to a likely read error. Because the CDR3's place on the DNA is in doubt, the DNA is left out and the CDR3 is given as listed by TCRdb. The J gene is TRBJ2-5, the V gene TRBV5-4. The length of the CDR3 is 12 amino acids, counting both ends. The germline gives CDR1 SGHNT, CDR2 YYREEE (reference sequence). CDR3 in amino acids: CASSIDKAVKHI.

In this sample, this clonotype turned up many times. The junction differs from germline at one of its ends, possibly a read error. J is TRBJ2-4 and V is TRBV11-1; 13 bases line up with TRBD2. The germline CDR1 and CDR2 sequences are SGHAT and FQDESV (reference sequence). The length of the CDR3 is 17 residues. In nucleotides, the CDR3 is TGCGCCAGCAGCTTTCCCGGGACTAGCGGGACCAAAGACATTCAGCACTTC. As protein: CASSFPGTSGTKDIQHF.

A word on this clonotype: One junction end does not reproduce the germline sequence, and a read error may be involved. The chain links TRBV7-9 to TRBJ2-1; D perhaps matches TRBD1 (5 bases). CDR3 length: 14 residues. Germline assignment: CDR1 SEHNR and CDR2 FQNEAQ (reference sequence). CDR3 DNA sequence: TGTGCTAGCAGCTCGGACACTGTCCACAATGAGCAGTTCTTC. Amino acids: CASSSDTVHNEQFF.

The rearrangement joins TRBV6-2 or TRBV6-3 to TRBJ2-1, with D unclear. The V and J ends lost 9 bases and 7 bases respectively, with 28 bases between them. Germline loops: CDR1 MNHEY, CDR2 SVGEGT. This CDR3 contains 17 residues. The chain's CDR3 is CASNYGSTLTGENEQFF. The CDR3 DNA follows: TGTGCCAGTAATTACGGGTCCACTCTAACCGGAGAAAATGAGCAGTTCTTC.

This clonotype was recorded a few times. A read error may produce the germline difference seen at one junction end. The CDR3 nucleotides are TGCAGTGCCTTCGGTAGCAGAAGCTCCTTCAATGAGCAGTTCTTC. Translated, it gives CSAFGSRSSFNEQFF. The chain is built from TRBV20-1 and TRBJ2-1; no clear D. CDR3 length: 15 amino acids. Germline V gene data show CDR1 as DFQATT and CDR2 as SNEGSKA (reference sequence).

V gene TRBV5-6 combines with J gene TRBJ1-2, with TRBD1 identical over 7 bases. Germline V gene data show CDR1 as SGHDT and CDR2 as YYEEEE. Trimming took 2 bases from V and 8 from J; bases not matched to a gene: 12. This CDR3 comprises 15 residues. The CDR3 region has the DNA TGTGCCAGCAGCTTCCGGTGGCAGGGGGTCGGAGGCTACACCTTC. Protein product: CASSFRWQGVGGYTF.

A note on this clonotype: Germline and junction disagree at one end, which may indicate a read error. The chain combines TRBV28 with TRBJ2-7, with 11 bases identical to TRBD2. The germline gives CDR1 MDHEN, CDR2 SYDVKM. There are 16 residues in the CDR3. CDR3 residues: CANSTGTSGYGYEQYF. The CDR3 region has the DNA TGTGCCAACAGTACTGGGACTAGCGGATATGGTTACGAGCAGTACTTC.

Note on this clonotype: Germline and junction disagree at one end, which may indicate a read error. The rearrangement joins TRBV5-4 to TRBJ2-7; D may be TRBD1 or TRBD2 (6 bases each). CDR3 length equals 13 residues. Per germline, CDR1 SGHNT and CDR2 YYREEE (reference sequence). CDR3 bases: TGTGTCAGCAGCTTGGAAAGGAGGGGGGAGCAGCACTTC. Its protein is CVSSLERRGEQHF.

This clonotype was recorded once. The rearrangement joins TRBV6-1 to TRBJ2-7, with D possibly being TRBD2 (6 bases). The V gene's germline CDR1 is MNHNS and CDR2 SASEGT. Trimming cost V 6 bases and J 1 base, with 16 bases left between them. CDR3 length: 15 amino acids. The CDR3 reads CASRVPISGSYEQYF. The CDR3 nucleotides read TGTGCCAGCAGGGTCCCGATTAGCGGATCCTACGAGCAGTACTTC.

Details on this clonotype: The junction departs from the called germline gene at one end, perhaps through a read error. The chain links TRBV29-1 to TRBJ2-1; the D gene is possibly TRBD1 (6 bases). This CDR3 is 13 amino acids long. Germline CDR1 is SQVTM and CDR2 is ANQGSEA. The CDR3 nucleotides are TGCAGCGTTGCTGACAGGACCTACAATGAGCAGTATTTC. Translation: CSVADRTYNEQYF.

This clonotype is a singleton in its sample. One junction end disagrees with the germline gene, perhaps due to a read error. The chain employs TRBV6-1 and TRBJ2-2; D unresolved. Germline V gene data show CDR1 as MNHNS and CDR2 as SASEGT. CDR3 length: 14 residues. CDR3 region: CASSGLVITRELFF. The DNA for the CDR3 is TGTGCCAGCAGTGGGTTAGTGATCACCAGGGAGCTGTTTTTT.

The chain couples TRBV4-1 to TRBJ2-3; D might be TRBD1 (6 bases). This CDR3 comprises 13 residues. V lost 10 bases and J lost 8, with 19 bases in between. Per germline, CDR1 MGHRA and CDR2 YSYEKL. CDR3 DNA: TGCGCCACCAACCAACAAACAGGGATTACGCAGTATTTT. The encoded protein is CATNQQTGITQYF.

V and J are TRBV29-1 and TRBJ1-2, with a tentative D call TRBD1 (5 bases). The germline V gene encodes CDR1 SQVTM and CDR2 ANQGSEA. The CDR3 contains 16 residues. The CDR3 reads CSARNSGTVKSYGYTF. Written as DNA, the CDR3 is TGCAGTGCTCGAAATTCCGGGACGGTAAAATCCTATGGCTACACCTTC.

The chain joins TRBV29-1 to TRBJ2-1; 7 bases agree with TRBD2. Germline CDR1 reads SQVTM; CDR2 reads ANQGSEA. V lost 5 bases and J lost 9; bases outside the gene matches: 4. The length of the CDR3 is 11 residues. The CDR3 DNA is TGCAGCGTTCGGTGGGAGGGTGAGCAGTTCTTC. It specifies CSVRWEGEQFF.

This chain uses TRBV11-2 with TRBJ2-1; D is perhaps TRBD2 (6 bases). CDR3 size: 15 residues. Germline CDR1 reads SGHAT; CDR2 reads FQNNGV. CDR3 in DNA: TGTGTCAGTAGCCCCGGGACTTCTTCTTACAATGAGCAGTTCTTC. Translation: CVSSPGTSSYNEQFF. Together with reference TRBV11-2 and TRBJ2-1, the CDR3 gives the full variable domain: EAGVAQSPRYKIIEKRQSVAFWCNPISGHATLYWYQQILGQGPKLLIQFQNNGVVDDSQLPKDRFSAERLKGVDSTLKIQPAKLEDSAVYLCVSSPGTSSYNEQFFGPGTRLTVL.